This T cell receptor beta chain stems from a study of a mutant IDH1 vaccine in newly diagnosed glioma (dated by TCRdb to about 2021). Regarding the complete study: Patients were given eight vaccinations, in weeks 1, 3, 5, 7, 11, 15, 19 and 23, which matched visits V03 through V10. Prior to enrollment, standard therapy consisting of radiotherapy alone, temozolomide alone, or radiochemotherapy with temozolomide had been administered to patients, with the combination being received by most patients. Longitudinal TCRB deep sequencing was performed for about two dozen treated patients wherever samples were available for exploratory analyses. The approximately 30 treated patients were roughly 62% male and about 38% female, with a mean age of about 38 years. Peripheral blood was drawn at six visits: V03 (baseline), V05, V07, V10, V12 and V13. Vaccination started 4-6 weeks after radiotherapy alone, or was given together with temozolomide cycles in the groups whose treatment included chemotherapy.

The germline V gene supplies CDR1 MGHRA and CDR2 YSYEKL. The CDR3 runs 17 residues from the cysteine to the phenylalanine. The DNA shown is the 51-base CDR3, in frame from base 1. Trimming costs V 0 bases and J 0 bases, and their ends lie 12 bases apart. The time point label for this specimen denotes: week 5, during vaccination. Each vaccine dose, consisting of 300 ug of a 20-mer mutant IDH1 peptide in Montanide, was administered subcutaneously with topical imiquimod. All donors had newly diagnosed IDH1-mutant astrocytomas of WHO grade 3 or 4 that showed loss of nuclear ATRX. The samples were drawn from NOA16, a multicentre, single-arm, open-label phase I trial in Germany that tested a mutant IDH1 peptide vaccine in humans for the first time. Genomic DNA for TCRB sequencing was isolated from EDTA blood with the DNeasy Blood and Tissue Kit. The library came from the immunoSEQ multiplex PCR assay. Rearranged TCR beta chain sequences were amplified using the hsTCRB Kit according to the manufacturer's protocol. An Illumina MiSeq was used to sequence the TCRB libraries. The authors processed their data as follows. Demultiplexing, trimming and gene mapping were performed with the kit vendor's proprietary platform. Drawn from immuneACCESS, this table holds only the in-frame rearrangements with V and J called that TCRdb kept. Clones are partly lost; checked studies trace under half to an unresolved V gene and leave the rest unexplained. V, J and clone size are taken as reported in that table, and D and trimming were inferred from the DNA itself. The sample table records approximately 60,000 clones; approximately 90% of these occur just once. The ten largest clones add up to roughly 5.1% of the sample.

The sample holds one count of this clone. Its antigen target is currently unknown. There are no base qualities to consult, and no much larger clone falls within one base. Study-wide findings and limitations: No apparent relationship was observed between pseudoprogression and alterations in the top peripheral T cell clonotypes detected by TCRB sequencing. It was noted by the authors that analyses of patient blood samples could not be reproduced owing to sample limitations. Immune responses induced by the vaccine were seen in 90% to 95% of patients across multiple MHC alleles. Availability determined which PBMC samples were chosen for TCRB deep sequencing.

This chain is built from TRBV4-1 and TRBJ1-5, and perhaps TRBD1 as D gene, on 6 matching bases. Material: PBMCs, obtained from a glioma patient whose treatment included an IDH1 peptide vaccine. The clonotype comes from a middle-aged woman with glioma. The CDR3: CASSQDAGTLSNQPQHF. The DNA sequence is given as TGCGCCAGCAGCCAAGATGCCGGGACACTTAGCAATCAGCCCCAGCATTTT.